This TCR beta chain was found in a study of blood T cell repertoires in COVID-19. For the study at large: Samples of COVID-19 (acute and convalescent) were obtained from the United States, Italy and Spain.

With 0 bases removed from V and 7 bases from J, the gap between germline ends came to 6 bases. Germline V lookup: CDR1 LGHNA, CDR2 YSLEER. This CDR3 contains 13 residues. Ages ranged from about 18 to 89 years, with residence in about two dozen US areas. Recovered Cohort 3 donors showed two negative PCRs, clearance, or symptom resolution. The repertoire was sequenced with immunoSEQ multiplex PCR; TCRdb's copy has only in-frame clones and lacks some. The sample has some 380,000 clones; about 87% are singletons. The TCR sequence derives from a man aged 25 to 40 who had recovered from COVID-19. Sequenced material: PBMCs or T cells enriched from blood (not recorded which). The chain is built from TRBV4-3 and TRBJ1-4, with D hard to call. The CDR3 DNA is TGCGCCAGCAGCCAAGAGAGAGGTGAAAAACTGTTTTTT. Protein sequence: CASSQERGEKLFF.